Listed below are T cell receptor beta chains from one sample, sequenced in a study of long-term antiretroviral therapy in people with HIV. Using immunoSEQ multiplex PCR, the repertoire was profiled, and TCRdb retains in-frame clones only, with some absent. The sample records 15,000 or so clones, 75% to 85% being singletons. The source material was unsorted PBMCs, sampled 0.3 years before starting antiretroviral therapy. The receptors derive from a middle-aged man with HIV. CDR3s include the opening cysteine and the closing phenylalanine or tryptophan. D genes are given only for firm matches.

>TRBJ1-1|15|TRBV27|.
CASSLDDRFNTEAFF
TGTGCCAGCAGTTTAGACGACAGGTTTAACACTGAAGCTTTCTTT
>TRBJ2-3|15|TRBV30|TRBD2
CAWDGSGRGPDTQYF
TGTGCCTGGGATGGTAGCGGGAGGGGCCCAGATACGCAGTATTTT
>TRBJ2-2|18|TRBV6-4|TRBD2
CASSPNPELAGLTGELFF
TGTGCCAGCAGTCCCAACCCCGAACTAGCGGGATTAACCGGGGAGCTGTTTTTT
>TRBJ1-1|18|TRBV2|.
CASSLLEQGPTLNTEAFF
TGTGCCAGCAGCTTACTCGAACAGGGTCCGACTCTGAACACTGAAGCTTTCTTT
>TRBJ1-3|17|TRBV14|TRBD1
CASSQDNRGSSGNTIYF
TGTGCCAGCAGCCAAGATAACAGGGGAAGTTCCGGAAACACCATATATTTT
>TRBJ2-3|16|TRBV7-3|.
CASSLELGWGTDTQYF
TGTGCCAGCAGCTTAGAACTGGGTTGGGGCACAGATACGCAGTATTTT
>TRBJ2-7|15|TRBV19|.
CASSMAGRSSYEQYF
TGTGCCAGTAGTATGGCGGGCAGGAGCTCCTACGAGCAGTACTTC
>TRBJ2-2|13|TRBV7-6|.
CASSPDGTGELFF
TGTGCCAGCAGCCCCGATGGCACCGGGGAGCTGTTTTTT
>TRBJ2-2|14|TRBV29-1|.
CSVEVQTNTGELFF
TGCAGCGTTGAGGTACAGACGAACACCGGGGAGCTGTTTTTT
>TRBJ1-1|13|TRBV7-2|.
CASSLTGYTEAFF
TGTGCCAGCAGCTTAACAGGATACACTGAAGCTTTCTTT
>TRBJ2-5|14|TRBV12-5|TRBD2
CASGSGGNQETQYF
TGTGCTAGTGGTTCGGGAGGAAACCAAGAGACCCAGTACTTC
>TRBJ2-1|17|TRBV11-2|.
CASKGTVGVGSYNEQFF
TGTGCCAGCAAGGGGACTGTAGGGGTAGGCTCCTACAATGAGCAGTTCTTC
>TRBJ2-7|13|TRBV7-2|.
CASTLGGRYEQYF
TGTGCCAGCACTCTTGGGGGGAGGTACGAGCAGTACTTC
>TRBJ2-7|17|TRBV10-3|TRBD1
CAISWTGGATLLYEQYF
TGTGCCATCAGTTGGACAGGGGGAGCGACTCTCCTGTACGAGCAGTACTTC